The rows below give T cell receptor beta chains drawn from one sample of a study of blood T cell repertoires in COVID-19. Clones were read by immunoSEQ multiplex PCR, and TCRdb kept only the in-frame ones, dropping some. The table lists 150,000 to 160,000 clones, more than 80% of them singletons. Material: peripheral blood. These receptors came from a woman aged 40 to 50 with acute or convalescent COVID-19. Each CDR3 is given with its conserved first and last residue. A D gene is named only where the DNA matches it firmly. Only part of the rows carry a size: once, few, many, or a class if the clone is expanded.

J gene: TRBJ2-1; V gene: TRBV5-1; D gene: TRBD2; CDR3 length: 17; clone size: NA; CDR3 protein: CASSLAPSGNSYNEQFF; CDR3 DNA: TGCGCCAGCAGCTTGGCTCCTAGCGGGAACTCCTACAATGAGCAGTTCTTC
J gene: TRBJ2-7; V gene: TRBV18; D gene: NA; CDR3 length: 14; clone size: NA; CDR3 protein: CASSPTTRGYEQYF; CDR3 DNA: TGTGCCAGCTCACCAACCACTAGAGGGTACGAGCAGTACTTC
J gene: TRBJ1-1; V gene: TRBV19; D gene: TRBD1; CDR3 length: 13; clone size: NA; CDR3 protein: CASSPDRDTEAFF; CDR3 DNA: TGTGCCAGTAGTCCTGACAGGGACACTGAAGCTTTCTTT
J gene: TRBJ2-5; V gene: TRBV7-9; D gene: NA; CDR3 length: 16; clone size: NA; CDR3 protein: CASSIQWDLSQETQYF; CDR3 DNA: TGTGCCAGCAGCATCCAGTGGGACTTGTCCCAAGAGACCCAGTACTTC
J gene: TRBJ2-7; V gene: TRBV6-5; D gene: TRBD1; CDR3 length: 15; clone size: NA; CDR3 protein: CASSYRTGVSYEQYF; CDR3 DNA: TGTGCCAGCAGTTACCGGACAGGGGTCTCCTACGAGCAGTACTTC
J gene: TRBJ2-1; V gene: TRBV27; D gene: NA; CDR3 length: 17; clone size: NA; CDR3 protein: CASSLAAQNPSYNEQFF; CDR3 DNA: TGTGCCAGCAGTTTAGCGGCGCAGAACCCATCCTACAATGAGCAGTTCTTC
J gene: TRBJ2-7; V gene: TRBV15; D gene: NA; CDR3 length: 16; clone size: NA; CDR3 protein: CATSRAARDRSYEQYF; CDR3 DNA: TGTGCCACCAGCAGAGCAGCGCGGGACAGATCCTACGAGCAGTACTTC
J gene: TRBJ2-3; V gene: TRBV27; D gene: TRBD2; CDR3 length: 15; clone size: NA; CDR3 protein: CAIALTSGSSDTQYF; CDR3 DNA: TGTGCCATCGCGCTGACTAGCGGGAGTTCAGATACGCAGTATTTT
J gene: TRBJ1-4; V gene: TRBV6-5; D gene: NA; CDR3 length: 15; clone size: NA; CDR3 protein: CASSYSAVLHEKLFF; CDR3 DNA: TGTGCCAGCAGTTACTCGGCAGTACTACATGAAAAACTGTTTTTT
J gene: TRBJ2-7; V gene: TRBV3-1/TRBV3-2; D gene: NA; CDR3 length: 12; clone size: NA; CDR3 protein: CASSQPGQSSYF; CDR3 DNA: TGTGCCAGCAGCCAACCAGGACAGTCTTCGTACTTC
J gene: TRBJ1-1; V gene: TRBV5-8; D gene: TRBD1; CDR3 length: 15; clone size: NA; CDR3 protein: CASSSDRGQNTEAFF; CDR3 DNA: TGTGCCAGCAGCTCGGACAGGGGACAGAACACTGAAGCTTTCTTT
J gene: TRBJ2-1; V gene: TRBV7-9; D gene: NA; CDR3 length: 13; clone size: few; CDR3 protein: CASSTSSYNEQFF; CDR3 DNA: TGTGCCAGCAGCACTAGCTCCTACAATGAGCAGTTCTTC
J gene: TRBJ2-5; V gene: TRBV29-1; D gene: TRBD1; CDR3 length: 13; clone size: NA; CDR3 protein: CSVGRGQVETQYF; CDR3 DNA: TGCAGCGTTGGAAGGGGGCAGGTAGAGACCCAGTACTTC
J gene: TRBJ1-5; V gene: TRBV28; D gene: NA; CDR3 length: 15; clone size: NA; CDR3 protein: CASSLWPGGNQPQHF; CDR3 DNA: TGTGCCAGCAGTTTATGGCCTGGGGGGAATCAGCCCCAGCATTTT
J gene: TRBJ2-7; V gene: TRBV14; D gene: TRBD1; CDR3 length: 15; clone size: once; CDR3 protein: CASSQAGTGYYEQYF; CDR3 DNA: TGTGCCAGCAGCCAAGCCGGGACAGGGTACTACGAGCAGTACTTC
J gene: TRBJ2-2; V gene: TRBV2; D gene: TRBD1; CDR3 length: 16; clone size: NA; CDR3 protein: CASSAMGTDNTGELFF; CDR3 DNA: TGTGCCAGCAGTGCTATGGGGACAGACAACACCGGGGAGCTGTTTTTT
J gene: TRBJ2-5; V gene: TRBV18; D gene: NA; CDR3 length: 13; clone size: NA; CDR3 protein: CASSPVRVETQYF; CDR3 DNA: TGTGCCAGCTCACCGGTTAGAGTGGAGACCCAGTACTTC
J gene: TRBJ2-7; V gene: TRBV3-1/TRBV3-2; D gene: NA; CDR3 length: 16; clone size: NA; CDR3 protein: CASSQEAGQTSYEQYF; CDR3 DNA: TGTGCCAGCAGCCAAGAAGCGGGACAAACCTCCTACGAGCAGTACTTC
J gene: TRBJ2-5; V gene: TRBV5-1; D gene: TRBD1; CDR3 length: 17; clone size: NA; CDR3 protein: CASSQGQGFPYQETQYF; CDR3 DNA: TGCGCCAGCAGCCAGGGACAGGGTTTCCCTTACCAAGAGACCCAGTACTTC
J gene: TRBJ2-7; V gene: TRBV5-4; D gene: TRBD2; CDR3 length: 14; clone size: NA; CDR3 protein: CASSRLAGDHEQYF; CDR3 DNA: TGTGCCAGCAGTCGACTAGCGGGAGACCACGAGCAGTACTTC
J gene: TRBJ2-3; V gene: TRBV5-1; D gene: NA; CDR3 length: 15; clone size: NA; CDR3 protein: CASSSTKGGTDTQYF; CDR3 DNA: TGCGCCAGCAGCTCCACTAAAGGGGGCACAGATACGCAGTATTTT
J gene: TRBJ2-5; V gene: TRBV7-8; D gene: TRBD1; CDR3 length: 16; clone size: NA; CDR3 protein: CASSLRGPPYQETQYF; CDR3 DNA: TGTGCCAGCAGCTTAAGGGGGCCCCCGTACCAAGAGACCCAGTACTTC
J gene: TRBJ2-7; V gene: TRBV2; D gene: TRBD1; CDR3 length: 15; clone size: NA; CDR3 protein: CASLLTGMGTYEQYF; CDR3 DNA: TGTGCCAGCCTTTTGACAGGGATGGGAACCTACGAGCAGTACTTC
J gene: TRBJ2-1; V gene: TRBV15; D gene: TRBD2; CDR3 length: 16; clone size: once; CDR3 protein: CATSSQGLAGANEQFF; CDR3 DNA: TGTGCCACCAGCTCCCAGGGACTAGCGGGAGCCAATGAGCAGTTCTTC
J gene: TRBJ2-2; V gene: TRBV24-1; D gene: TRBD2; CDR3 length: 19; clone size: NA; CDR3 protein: CATSDFRTSGRAGTGELFF; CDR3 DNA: TGTGCCACCAGTGATTTTCGGACTAGCGGGAGGGCGGGAACCGGGGAGCTGTTTTTT
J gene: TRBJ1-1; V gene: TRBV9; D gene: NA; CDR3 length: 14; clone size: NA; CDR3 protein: CASSVKGQGTEAFF; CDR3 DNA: TGTGCCAGCAGCGTAAAAGGCCAGGGGACTGAAGCTTTCTTT
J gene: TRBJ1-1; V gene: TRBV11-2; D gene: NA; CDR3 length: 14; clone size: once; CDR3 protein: CASSLEGHKAEAFF; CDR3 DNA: TGTGCCAGCAGCTTAGAGGGACATAAGGCTGAAGCTTTCTTT
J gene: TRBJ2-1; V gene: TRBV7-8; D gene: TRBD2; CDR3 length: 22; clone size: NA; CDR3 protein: CASSLRWGPGLAGAKSYNEQFF; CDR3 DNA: TGTGCCAGCAGCTTACGTTGGGGACCGGGACTAGCGGGGGCGAAGTCCTACAATGAGCAGTTCTTC
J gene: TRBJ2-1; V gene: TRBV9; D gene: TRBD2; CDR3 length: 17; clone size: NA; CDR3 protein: CASSVARERGTYNEQFF; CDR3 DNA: TGTGCCAGCAGCGTAGCCCGAGAGCGGGGTACCTACAATGAGCAGTTCTTC
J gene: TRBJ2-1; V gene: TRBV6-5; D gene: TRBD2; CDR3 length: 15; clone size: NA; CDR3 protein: CASNSISSGRNEQFF; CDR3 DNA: TGTGCCAGCAATTCTATTTCTAGCGGGAGAAATGAGCAGTTCTTC
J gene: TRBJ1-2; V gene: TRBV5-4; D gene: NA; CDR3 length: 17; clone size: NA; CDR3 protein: CASSLTPGDITNYGYTF; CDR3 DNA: TGTGCCAGCAGCTTGACCCCAGGGGACATCACCAACTATGGCTACACCTTC
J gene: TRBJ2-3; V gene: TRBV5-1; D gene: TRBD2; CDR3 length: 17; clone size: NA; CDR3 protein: CASSKQTFAGGPDTQYF; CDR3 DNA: TGCGCCAGCAGCAAACAAACCTTTGCGGGGGGGCCAGATACGCAGTATTTT
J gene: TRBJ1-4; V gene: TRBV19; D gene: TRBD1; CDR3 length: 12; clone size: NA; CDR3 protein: CASRQGNEKLFF; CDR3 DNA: TGTGCCAGTAGACAGGGGAATGAAAAACTGTTTTTT
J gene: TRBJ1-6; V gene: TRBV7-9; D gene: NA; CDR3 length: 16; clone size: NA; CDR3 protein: CASSLQSGTGNSPLHF; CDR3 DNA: TGTGCCAGCAGCCTCCAATCCGGGACTGGAAATTCACCCCTCCACTTT
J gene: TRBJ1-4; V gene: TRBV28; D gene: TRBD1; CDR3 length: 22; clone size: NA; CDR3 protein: CASMTGVFTRSADGATNEKLFF; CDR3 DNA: TGTGCCAGCATGACAGGGGTATTCACGAGGAGTGCGGACGGGGCAACTAATGAAAAACTGTTTTTT
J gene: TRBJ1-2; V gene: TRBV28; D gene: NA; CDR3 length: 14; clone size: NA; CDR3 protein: CASSFPGDNYGYTF; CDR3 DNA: TGTGCCAGCAGTTTTCCAGGGGATAACTATGGCTACACCTTC
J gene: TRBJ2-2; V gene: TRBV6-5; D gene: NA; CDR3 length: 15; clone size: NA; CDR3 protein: CASSSQGGWTGELFF; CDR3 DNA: TGTGCCAGCAGTTCTCAGGGGGGTTGGACCGGGGAGCTGTTTTTT
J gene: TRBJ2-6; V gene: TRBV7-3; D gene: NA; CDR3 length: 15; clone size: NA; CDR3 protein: CASSLTGAGANVLTF; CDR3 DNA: TGTGCCAGCAGCTTAACAGGGGCTGGGGCCAACGTCCTGACTTTC
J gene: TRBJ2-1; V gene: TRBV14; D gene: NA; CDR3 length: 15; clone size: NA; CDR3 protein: CASSQETALAHEQFF; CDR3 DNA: TGTGCCAGCAGCCAAGAAACGGCACTAGCCCATGAGCAGTTCTTC
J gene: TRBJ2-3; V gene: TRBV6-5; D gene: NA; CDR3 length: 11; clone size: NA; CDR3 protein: CASSFPDTQYF; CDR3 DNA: TGTGCCAGCAGTTTTCCTGATACGCAGTATTTT
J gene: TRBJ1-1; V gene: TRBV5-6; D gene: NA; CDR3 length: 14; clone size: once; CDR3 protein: CASSDGLRNTEAFF; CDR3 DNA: TGTGCCAGCAGCGACGGACTGCGAAACACTGAAGCTTTCTTT
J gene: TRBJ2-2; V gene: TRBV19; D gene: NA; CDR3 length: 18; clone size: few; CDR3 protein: CASSKTGNAHGPTGELFF; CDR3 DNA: TGTGCCAGTAGTAAAACAGGGAACGCCCACGGGCCCACCGGGGAGCTGTTTTTT
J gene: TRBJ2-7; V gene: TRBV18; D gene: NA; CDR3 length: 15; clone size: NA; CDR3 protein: CASSPGRPNAYEQYF; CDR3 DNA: TGTGCCAGCTCACCGGGCAGACCGAATGCCTACGAGCAGTACTTC
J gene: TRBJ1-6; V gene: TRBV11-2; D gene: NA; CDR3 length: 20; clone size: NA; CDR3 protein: CASSLDFGGLDSLGFSPLHF; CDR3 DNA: TGTGCCAGCAGCTTAGATTTTGGGGGCCTTGACAGCCTAGGGTTTTCACCCCTCCACTTT
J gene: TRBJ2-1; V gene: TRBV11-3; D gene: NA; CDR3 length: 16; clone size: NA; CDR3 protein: CASSWAGGAAYNEQFF; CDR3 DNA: TGTGCCAGCAGCTGGGCTGGAGGGGCGGCGTACAATGAGCAGTTCTTC
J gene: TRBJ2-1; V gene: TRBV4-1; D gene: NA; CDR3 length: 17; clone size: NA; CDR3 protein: CASSQEFTRRSYNEQFF; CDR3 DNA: TGCGCCAGCAGCCAAGAGTTTACTCGGAGATCCTACAATGAGCAGTTCTTC